This TCR beta chain appears in the sequencing data of a study of CD8 T cells in Susac syndrome. Overall study: At the time their blood was drawn, patients with Susac syndrome were either therapy-naive, on corticosteroids (with some of them also receiving intravenous immunoglobulin), or on intravenous immunoglobulin alone.

V lost 1 base and J 6 bases, leaving 12 bases between the germline ends. Germline V gives CDR1 LNHDA, CDR2 SQIVND (reference sequence). The CDR3 length is 15 residues. The T cells that were sequenced for TCR beta were CD8+ and CD4+ cells from blood. Patients with Susac syndrome fulfilled recently defined diagnostic criteria for definite or probable disease. RNA amounts of roughly 0.45 to 1 ug underwent reverse transcription with random hexamers. Multiplex immunoSEQ PCR targeted 54 Vbeta and 13 Jbeta TCR beta segments. TCRdb re-analysed the immunoSEQ multiplex PCR reads in MiXCR, keeping a single row per CDR3 protein. The table has more than 150,000 distinct CDR3 sequences, 95% seen once; the top ten hold approximately 0.16%.

Sequenced sample: CD8+ T cells from PBMCs. The rearrangement joins TRBV19 to TRBJ2-2; the D is unclear. The receptor was derived from a human donor with Susac syndrome. The DNA for the CDR3 is TGTGCCAGTAGTATAGGGCAGGAGATTCCCGGGGAGCTGTTTTTT. Its protein is CASSIGQEIPGELFF.